The clone carrying this T cell receptor beta chain was seen ten or more times. With 6 bases removed from V and 1 base from J, the gap between germline ends came to 8 bases. Per germline, CDR1 KGHDR and CDR2 SFDVKD. The CDR3 consists of 13 residues. The sample originates from a study of T cells in Graves' hyperthyroidism and ophthalmopathy. Researchers amplified the TCR beta CDR3 regions from RNA transcripts. First-round RT-PCR of the TCR CDR3 relied on the HTBI primer set. From the multiplex PCR reads, TCRdb called clonotypes with MiXCR, one entry per CDR3 protein. The sample gives roughly 570,000 distinct CDR3 sequences, around 46% of which show up once; 15% to 20% is in the top ten.

Sequenced: peripheral blood or thyroid tissue (not recorded which). This rearrangement joins TRBV24-1 to TRBJ1-1; D unresolved. The receptor's source is an adult woman with Graves' disease, either hyperthyroidism or ophthalmopathy (not recorded which). CDR3 DNA sequence: TGTGCCACCAGTATGTACGGGAACACTGAAGCTTTCTTT. Protein: CATSMYGNTEAFF.